This TCR beta chain was sequenced in a study of vaccination effects on CD4 cells after COVID-19. About the study: The median interval between the second dose and post-vaccine sampling was 72 days.

This clone was detected once. Its antigen is as yet unknown. Sequencing followed a ViraFEST assay step that expanded antigen-specific CD4+ T cells with viral peptide pools. Investigators separated out CD4+ T cells once approximately 9 days of culture had passed. Participants completed two doses of the BNT162b2 or mRNA-1273 vaccine. Cultures used 2.1 million or so PBMC per well, 9 to 10 IU/ml IL-2 and approximately 11 ug/ml peptides. A half-volume exchange with IL-2 medium occurred on days 3 and 7. The ends were cut back, 6 bases at V and 6 bases at J, with 16 bases in the middle. The CDR3 runs 14 residues. Per the germline V gene, CDR1 is LNHDA and CDR2 is SQIVND (reference sequence). Sequencing was performed with immunoSEQ multiplex PCR; in TCRdb, only in-frame clones are kept and a portion is missing. Among about 59,000 clones listed, 78% were seen once.

The sequencing used CD4+ T cells from PBMCs cultured with HCoV-OC43 spike peptides, collected after COVID-19 vaccination. The subset is: HCoV-OC43 spike overlapping peptide pool stimulation. This sequence was found in a human donor who received a COVID-19 vaccine. The V gene is TRBV19, the J gene TRBJ2-3, with a weak D call TRBD1 (7 bases). CDR3 DNA sequence: TGTGCCAGTAGCCAGGGGGGACGCGCGGATACGCAGTATTTT. It codes for CASSQGGRADTQYF.